A selection of T cell receptor beta chains follows, all from one sample in a study of CD8+ T cells in alopecia areata. The method was immunoSEQ multiplex PCR; TCRdb's version includes in-frame clones alone and lacks a portion of them. The sample carries about 200,000 clones, 58% recorded once. Source: CD4+ T cells sorted from blood, taken at week 24, from a patient treated with tofacitinib. The receptors shown here come from a human donor with alopecia areata. Each CDR3 is given without its conserved first and last residue. D genes are given only for firm matches.

D	V	CDR3
NA	TRBV5-1	ASSLDLGPYEQY
NA	TRBV4-2	ASSQQQGVFYEQY
NA	TRBV9	ASSVVSGDNEQF
NA	TRBV7-9	ASSLTTNIQY
NA	TRBV15	ATSRGSGARGYT
TRBD1	TRBV7-9	ASSPGQGVASPLH
TRBD1	TRBV5-4	ASSWDRGNNSPLH
TRBD2	TRBV11-2	ASTQTSGRNEQF
NA	TRBV2	ASSPDGGETQY
NA	TRBV5-1	ASSKDGSYEQY
NA	TRBV29-1	SVDREAF
NA	TRBV7-2	ASSTESGSPLH
NA	TRBV4-1	ASSQGRLYSGNTIY
NA	TRBV7-2	ASSLVGLLGTEAF
NA	TRBV7-8	ASSFRTDDYNEQF
TRBD1	TRBV6-6	ASRSTGTGSIGELF
NA	TRBV19	ASSIGKETYNEQF
NA	TRBV10-3	AISEVGQTQY
TRBD1	TRBV19	ASSPGTGLVLT
NA	TRBV4-1	ASSQDTTTDTQY
NA	TRBV5-1	ASSDSYEQY
TRBD1	TRBV6-5	ASSSGQGIYGYT
NA	TRBV5-1	ASSRGTEAF
NA	TRBV29-1	SGQDRKETQY
NA	TRBV6-1	ASSSDQATGELF
NA	TRBV5-1	ASSGTAQETQY
NA	TRBV30	AWSPGANYGYT
NA	TRBV5-6	ASSADRQNIQY
TRBD2	TRBV27	ASSPSGRASYLETQY
NA	TRBV5-1	ASSLGAADTQY
NA	TRBV29-1	SVDSSGNYNEQF
NA	TRBV28	ASRASLTETQY
NA	TRBV10-3	AISEREMNTEAF
NA	TRBV28	ASISTGRGETQY
NA	TRBV29-1	SVQGDGYT
NA	TRBV7-2	ASSPQFPLGNEQF
TRBD2	TRBV2	ASRKREVYNEQF
TRBD1	TRBV7-3	ASRTLDRDDTQY
NA	TRBV28	ASSFPGAEDGYT
TRBD2	TRBV4-1	ASSQDGRGAFFQETQY
TRBD1	TRBV5-6	ASSTNRGWSTEAF
NA	TRBV15	ATTAGTVNTEAF
NA	TRBV14	ASSQDWFRSDTQY
NA	TRBV7-9	ASSLGLSNRGNEQF
NA	TRBV30	AWRGAYEQY
NA	TRBV18	ASSPLTGEKNGYT
NA	TRBV7-2	ASSLDNPQPQH
TRBD2	TRBV20-1	SATREGQY
NA	TRBV9	ASSVAQAGTGNEQF
NA	TRBV30	AWSVGQYNEQF
NA	TRBV5-1	ASSYEARRANEKLF
NA	TRBV29-1	SVTVQNTEAF
NA	TRBV4-3	ASSQVTADTQY
NA	TRBV5-1	ASSRTGLDQETQY
TRBD2	TRBV7-9	ASSPSGRSTDTQY
NA	TRBV29-1	SVSSSGNTIY
TRBD1	TRBV5-1	ASSTMTGSYEQY
TRBD2	TRBV5-1	ASSLEGSGRSGELF
NA	TRBV5-6	ASSFQVGPSVNTEAF
TRBD1	TRBV5-1	ASSLDRGRAEAF